The 24 T cell receptor beta chains below were found in one sample sequenced in a study of beta chain features in type 1 diabetes (dated by TCRdb to 2016 to 2018). Libraries were prepared through the immunoSEQ multiplex PCR assay. The entire amount of isolated RNA was reverse transcribed using the High Capacity cDNA Reverse Transcription Kit, so the sequenced TCRB transcripts were expressed ones. Entries here come from immuneACCESS through TCRdb and include only in-frame sequences with V and J called. Some clones fail to appear in such tables; in the studies checked, an unresolved V gene covers under half of the shortfall, and the cause of the remainder is unknown. This sample holds some 500,000 clones; about an eighth were observed only once. The ten top clones hold more than 0.045% of the sample. The sample comprised naive CD4+ T cells from blood. The cell subset or site label, as the study defines it: true naive CD4+ T cells. The receptors here all came from a woman in her late teens or twenties in good health.

In this sample, this clone turned up a few times. V usage is TRBV7-9 and J usage is TRBJ2-3, with D maybe TRBD1 (6 bases). V gave up 5 bases and J gave up 6 bases, with 15 bases separating them. The germline V gene has CDR1 SEHNR and CDR2 FQNEAQ (reference sequence). This CDR3 has 14 amino acids. CDR3 protein: CASSLQGPRDTQYF. DNA for the CDR3: TGTGCCAGCAGCCTACAGGGACCGCGGGATACGCAGTATTTT.

The V gene is TRBV5-1, the J gene TRBJ2-5, with 15 bases fitting TRBD2. The V and J ends lost 5 bases and 2 bases, in that order; junction bases with no gene match: 10. The germline CDR1 and CDR2 sequences are SGHRS and YFSETQ. This CDR3 is built from 18 residues. In nucleotides, the CDR3 is TGCGCCAGCAGACCAACTTGGGGACTAGCGGGGGGACAAGAGACCCAGTACTTC. Translating it yields CASRPTWGLAGGQETQYF.

V usage is TRBV27 and J usage is TRBJ2-6; possibly TRBD1 for D (5 bases). CDR1 is MNHEY, CDR2 SMNVEV, per germline (reference sequence). The CDR3 extends over 17 amino acids. Trimming shortened V by 5 bases and J by 0 bases, and 14 bases separated the two germline ends. The DNA for the CDR3 is TGTGCCAGCAGTCCGCAGGGTTTATTCTCTGGGGCCAACGTCCTGACTTTC. This translates into CASSPQGLFSGANVLTF.

This clone was counted only a few times. The chain couples TRBV4-3 to TRBJ2-3; possibly TRBD2 for D (6 bases). Germline V lookup: CDR1 LGHNA, CDR2 YSLEER. The CDR3 runs to 14 residues. V lost 5 bases to trimming and J lost 4 bases, with 13 bases between them. Written as DNA, the CDR3 is TGCGCCAGCAGCGGTCGGGGGACCCCAGATACGCAGTATTTT. This codes for CASSGRGTPDTQYF.

The V gene is TRBV15, the J gene TRBJ1-2; possible D gene TRBD1, 5 bases. V was pared by 3 bases and J by 5 bases, with 7 bases between. Germline values: CDR1 LNHNV, CDR2 YYDKDF (reference sequence). This CDR3 has 12 residues. The CDR3 region has the DNA TGTGCCACCAGCAGGACAGCTTATGGCTACACCTTC. This gives the protein CATSRTAYGYTF.

The V and J genes are TRBV20-1 and TRBJ2-7, with D unclear. The CDR3 is made up of 11 amino acids. The V and J ends lost 6 bases and 3 bases respectively, with 9 bases between them. Germline assignment: CDR1 DFQATT and CDR2 SNEGSKA (reference sequence). The CDR3 sequence: CSAPFYYEQYV. The CDR3 DNA reads TGCAGTGCCCCCTTTTACTACGAGCAGTACGTC.

This sequence joins TRBV7-9 and TRBJ2-5; D not certain. There are 14 residues in the CDR3. Trimming took 2 bases from V and 4 from J, leaving 11 bases between them. CDR1 and CDR2 from the germline V gene are SEHNR and FQNEAQ (reference sequence). The CDR3 is CASSLTPLGETQYF. The DNA for the CDR3 is TGTGCCAGCAGCTTAACGCCTCTCGGAGAGACCCAGTACTTC.

This clone has only a few counts. V is TRBV29-1 and J is TRBJ2-2; D unclear. Germline V lookup: CDR1 SQVTM, CDR2 ANQGSEA. Trimming pared 6 bases from V and 1 base from J, leaving 12 bases between. This CDR3 is 14 amino acids long. The CDR3 protein is CSVSLRQNTGELFF. CDR3 DNA sequence: TGCAGCGTCTCCCTTCGGCAGAACACCGGGGAGCTGTTTTTT.

This clone was seen only a few times. The chain recombines TRBV30 with TRBJ1-1; D gene uncertain. Germline V CDR1 and CDR2: GTSNPN, SVGIG (reference sequence). Trimming took off 4 bases at V and 3 bases at J, with 12 bases between the two ends. The CDR3 runs to 13 residues. The CDR3 DNA reads as TGTGCCTGGAAAAATTGGAGTGACACTGAAGCTTTCTTT. Its translation is CAWKNWSDTEAFF.

The CDR3 bases are TGTGCCAGCTCACGGGGACCCTCGAAGCACACAGATACGCAGTATTTT. It is translated as CASSRGPSKHTDTQYF. The rearrangement links TRBV18 to TRBJ2-3; D could derive from TRBD1 or TRBD2 (5 bases each). Germline values: CDR1 KGHSH, CDR2 LQKENI. The CDR3 runs to 16 residues. V lost 4 bases and J 2 bases, leaving 16 bases between the germline ends.

V and J are TRBV5-4 and TRBJ2-5, with D possibly being TRBD1 (6 bases). Between the trimmed V and J ends, which lost 3 bases and 2 bases, there was a span of 14 bases. Germline values: CDR1 SGHNT, CDR2 YYREEE (reference sequence). CDR3 length: 15 residues. The CDR3 sequence: CASSSSMGAQETQYF. DNA for the CDR3: TGTGCCAGCAGCTCCTCGATGGGGGCACAAGAGACCCAGTACTTC.

This clone was seen more than once but under ten times. This chain joins TRBV25-1 and TRBJ2-3; TRBD2 is a possible D gene (5 bases). Germline V gene data show CDR1 as MGHDK and CDR2 as SYGVNS. The CDR3 has 12 amino acids. The ends were cut back, 7 bases at V and 8 bases at J, with 13 bases in the middle. The chain's CDR3 is CASTTFGGTQYF. CDR3 sequence (DNA): TGTGCCAGCACGACTTTTGGAGGTACGCAGTATTTT.

This clone was seen a few times. The J gene is TRBJ2-3, the V gene TRBV4-1; D might be TRBD1 (5 bases). V was trimmed by 4 bases and J by 1 base, leaving 12 bases between them. The CDR3 runs 15 residues. CDR1 and CDR2 from the germline V gene are MGHRA and YSYEKL. This CDR3 reads CASSPTGLGTDTQYF. CDR3 bases: TGCGCCAGCAGCCCTACAGGTCTGGGCACAGATACGCAGTATTTT.

This clone was recorded a few times. This chain joins TRBV28 and TRBJ1-4, with D possibly being TRBD1 (6 bases). The CDR3 sequence is 14 residues long. Per germline, CDR1 MDHEN and CDR2 SYDVKM. V was clipped by 5 bases and J by 10 bases, with 17 bases between them. The CDR3 DNA reads as TGTGCCAGCAGTGCTAACGACGGACAGCCAAAACTGTTTTTT. Translating it yields CASSANDGQPKLFF.

The chain employs TRBV2 and TRBJ1-2; D unresolved. V was cut by 1 base and J by 6 bases, with 9 bases left in between. Germline values: CDR1 SNHLY, CDR2 FYNNEI. The CDR3 runs to 13 residues. The CDR3 spells CASSEGRFDGYTF. The CDR3 DNA reads TGTGCCAGCAGTGAAGGGCGGTTCGATGGCTACACCTTC.

The chain is built from TRBV29-1 and TRBJ2-3; maybe TRBD2 (5 bases). CDR1 and CDR2 from the germline V gene are SQVTM and ANQGSEA. The CDR3 covers 14 residues. With 8 bases removed from V and 2 bases from J, the gap between germline ends came to 17 bases. CDR3 DNA: TGCAGCATTGGGTGGCGGGTAATCACAGATACGCAGTATTTT. Protein sequence: CSIGWRVITDTQYF.

This clone was found a few times. The chain recombines TRBV7-9 with TRBJ2-7; TRBD2 agrees at 9 bases. V was clipped by 5 bases and J by 4 bases; unmatched bases: 6. The CDR3 is 14 residues long. Per germline, CDR1 SEHNR and CDR2 FQNEAQ (reference sequence). CDR3 amino acids: CASSPSGNGYEQYF. CDR3 in DNA: TGTGCCAGCAGCCCTAGCGGGAACGGGTACGAGCAGTACTTC.

The chain joins TRBV21-1 to TRBJ2-7; TRBD1, the D gene given by the table, was not confirmed from the DNA. TRBV21-1 is recorded as a pseudogene. This CDR3 has 13 amino acids. CDR3 bases: TGTGCCAGCAGCATAAACAGGAACTACGAGCAGTACTTC. This encodes CASSINRNYEQYF.

The CDR3 DNA reads as TGTGCCAGCAGCGCGGGGACAGCCAATTCACCCCTCCACTTT. The encoded protein is CASSAGTANSPLHF. The rearrangement links TRBV9 to TRBJ1-6; 7 bases map to TRBD1. J was trimmed by 7 bases and V by 3 bases; bases with no gene match: 4. CDR1 and CDR2 (germline): SGDLS, YYNGEE. The CDR3 length is 14 residues.

Only a few counts were recorded for this clone. This chain joins TRBV5-1 and TRBJ2-1; 9 positions match TRBD2. Germline lookup yields CDR1 SGHRS and CDR2 YFSETQ. The CDR3 length is 16 residues. The V segment lost 1 base and the J segment 7 bases; nucleotides outside the gene matches: 9. The CDR3 is CASSLSPSGIGNEQFF. DNA of the CDR3: TGCGCCAGCAGCTTGTCACCTAGCGGGATTGGGAATGAGCAGTTCTTC.

This clone was observed a handful of times. This rearrangement joins TRBV5-1 to TRBJ1-6; D uncertain. V was cut by 3 bases and J by 10 bases, with 11 bases left in between. Looked up from germline, CDR1 is SGHRS and CDR2 is YFSETQ. The CDR3 sequence is 13 residues long. The CDR3: CASSWGGISPLHF. The CDR3 DNA follows: TGCGCCAGCAGCTGGGGAGGCATCTCACCCCTCCACTTT.

The chain uses TRBV25-1 and TRBJ2-5; the D is unclear. Germline V gives CDR1 MGHDK, CDR2 SYGVNS. The length of the CDR3 is 12 residues. V gave up 3 bases and J gave up 0 bases, with 2 bases separating them. The CDR3 region is CASSDYQETQYF. DNA of the CDR3: TGTGCCAGCAGTGACTACCAAGAGACCCAGTACTTC.

This clone was picked up a small number of times. The chain uses TRBV9 and TRBJ2-3, with D possibly being TRBD2 (6 bases). Germline V lookup: CDR1 SGDLS, CDR2 YYNGEE. The CDR3 has 16 amino acids. Trimming cost V 0 bases and J 3 bases, with 14 bases left between them. The DNA for the CDR3 is TGTGCCAGCAGCGTAGCGGGAGTTCTGAAGACAGATACGCAGTATTTT. This gives the protein CASSVAGVLKTDTQYF.

The J gene is TRBJ1-6, the V gene TRBV15; 8 nucleotides line up with TRBD1. The germline gives CDR1 LNHNV, CDR2 YYDKDF (reference sequence). There are 13 residues in the CDR3. The V gene end was trimmed by 7 bases and the J gene end by 7 bases; junction bases not matched to a gene: 3. The CDR3 loop is CATKRTGNSPLHF. For the CDR3, the DNA is TGTGCCACCAAAAGGACAGGGAATTCACCCCTCCACTTT.